The TCR beta chain under discussion was sequenced for a study of cytomegalovirus exposure and HLA in healthy donors. PCR employed 60 Vbeta and 13 Jbeta primers. Sequencing was performed with immunoSEQ multiplex PCR; in TCRdb, only in-frame clones are kept and a portion is missing. The sample consists of around 120,000 clones, about 80% of them appearing once. The sequencing sample was made of PBMCs. The origin of this receptor is a woman in her thirties or forties in good health and CMV-seronegative.

The CDR3 coding sequence is TGCGCCAGCAGCTTGGGCGGATTAGTAGAGTATGGCTACACCTTC. It codes for CASSLGGLVEYGYTF. The chain employs TRBV5-1 and TRBJ1-2; D remains unclear. Deletions cut 0 bases from V and 5 bases from J, with 14 bases between. In germline, CDR1 is SGHRS, CDR2 YFSETQ. This CDR3 has 15 amino acids.